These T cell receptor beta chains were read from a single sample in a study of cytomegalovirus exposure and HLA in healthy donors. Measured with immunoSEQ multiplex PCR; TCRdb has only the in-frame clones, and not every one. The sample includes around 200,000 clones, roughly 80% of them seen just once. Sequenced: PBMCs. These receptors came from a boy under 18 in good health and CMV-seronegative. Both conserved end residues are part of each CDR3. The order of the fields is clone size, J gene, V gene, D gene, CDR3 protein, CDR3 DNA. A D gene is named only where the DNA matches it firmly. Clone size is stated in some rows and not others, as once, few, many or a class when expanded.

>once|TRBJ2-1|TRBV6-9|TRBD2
CASSSPRTSGRSHNEQFF
TGTGCCAGCAGTTCCCCGAGGACTAGCGGGAGAAGCCACAATGAGCAGTTCTTC
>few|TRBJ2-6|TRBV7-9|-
CASSLAVLPGANVLTF
TGTGCCAGCAGCTTAGCCGTACTTCCCGGGGCCAACGTCCTGACTTTC
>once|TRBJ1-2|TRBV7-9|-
CASSSSSRTAPYGYTF
TGTGCCAGCAGCTCCTCTTCTCGGACAGCTCCTTATGGCTACACCTTC
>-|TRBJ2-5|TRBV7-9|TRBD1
CASSHRTGYQETQYF
TGTGCCAGCAGCCATCGGACAGGTTACCAAGAGACCCAGTACTTC
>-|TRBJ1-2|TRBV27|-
CASSFLGGDYGYTF
TGTGCCAGCAGTTTTTTAGGGGGTGACTATGGCTACACCTTC
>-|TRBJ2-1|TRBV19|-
CASSISSQGTYNEQFF
TGTGCCAGTAGTATTTCAAGCCAGGGAACCTACAATGAGCAGTTCTTC
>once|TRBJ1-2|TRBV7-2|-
CASSPIRGGYTF
TGTGCCAGCAGCCCAATTAGAGGGGGCTACACCTTC
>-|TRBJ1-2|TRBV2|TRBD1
CASSKGQGSNYGYTF
TGTGCCAGCAGTAAGGGACAGGGGAGCAACTATGGCTACACCTTC
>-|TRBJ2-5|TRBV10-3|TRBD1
CVTSGTGVGETQYF
TGTGTGACCTCCGGGACAGGGGTCGGCGAGACCCAGTACTTC
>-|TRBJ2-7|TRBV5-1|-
CASSETASTYEQYF
TGCGCCAGCAGCGAGACAGCGTCGACCTACGAGCAGTACTTC
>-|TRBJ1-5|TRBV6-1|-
CASSEEGDQPQHF
TGTGCCAGCAGTGAAGAAGGGGATCAGCCCCAGCATTTT
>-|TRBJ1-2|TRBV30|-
CAWRTGGLHYGYTF
TGTGCCTGGAGGACAGGTGGGCTACACTATGGCTACACCTTC
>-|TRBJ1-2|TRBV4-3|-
CASSQDFEATTNYGYTF
TGCGCCAGCAGCCAAGACTTCGAGGCGACGACCAACTATGGCTACACCTTC
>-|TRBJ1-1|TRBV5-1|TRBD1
CASSLGQVDTEAFF
TGCGCCAGCAGCCTCGGACAGGTCGACACTGAAGCTTTCTTT
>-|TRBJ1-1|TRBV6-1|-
CASSVTVMNTEAFF
TGTGCCAGCAGTGTGACAGTCATGAACACTGAAGCTTTCTTT